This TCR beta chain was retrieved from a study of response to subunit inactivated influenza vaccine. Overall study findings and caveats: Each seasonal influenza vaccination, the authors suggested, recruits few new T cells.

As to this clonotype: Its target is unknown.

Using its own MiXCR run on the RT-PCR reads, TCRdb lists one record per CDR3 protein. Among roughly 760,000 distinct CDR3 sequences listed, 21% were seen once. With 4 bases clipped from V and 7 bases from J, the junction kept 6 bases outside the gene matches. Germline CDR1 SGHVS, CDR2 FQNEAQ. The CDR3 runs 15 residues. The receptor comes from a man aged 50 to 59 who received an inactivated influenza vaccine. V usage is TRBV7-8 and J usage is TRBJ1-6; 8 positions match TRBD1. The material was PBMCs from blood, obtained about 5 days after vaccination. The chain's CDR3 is CASSSRQGPNSPLHF. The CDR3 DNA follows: TGTGCCAGCAGCTCCAGACAGGGGCCGAATTCACCCCTCCACTTT.